This TCR beta chain appears in the sequencing data of a study of identical twins. TCRdb re-analysed the 5' RACE reads in MiXCR, keeping a single row per CDR3 protein. Of roughly 750,000 distinct CDR3 sequences in the sample, approximately 21% were seen once. The CDR3 is 18 amino acids. With V trimmed by 4 bases and J by 0 bases, 11 bases remained unmatched. CDR1 and CDR2 from the germline V gene are KGHSH and LQKENI. These sequences were also reported in another study, on T cells expressing NK-cell markers. According to that study: Investigators obtained TCR beta repertoires from sorted CD3+CD56+NKG2C+, CD3+CD56+NKG2C- and CD3+CD56-NKG2C+ T cells. Over 5 donors had dominant NKG2C+ clonotypes that comprised roughly 1.0-8% of their CD8+ T cells.

The TCR was taken from a woman aged 18 to 35 in good health. Sequencing input: PBMCs. The chain couples TRBV18 to TRBJ2-4; 8 bases align to TRBD1. This CDR3 reads CASSLGTGTGRAKNIQYF. Written as DNA, the CDR3 is TGTGCCAGCTCACTTGGAACCGGGACAGGAAGAGCCAAAAACATTCAGTACTTC.